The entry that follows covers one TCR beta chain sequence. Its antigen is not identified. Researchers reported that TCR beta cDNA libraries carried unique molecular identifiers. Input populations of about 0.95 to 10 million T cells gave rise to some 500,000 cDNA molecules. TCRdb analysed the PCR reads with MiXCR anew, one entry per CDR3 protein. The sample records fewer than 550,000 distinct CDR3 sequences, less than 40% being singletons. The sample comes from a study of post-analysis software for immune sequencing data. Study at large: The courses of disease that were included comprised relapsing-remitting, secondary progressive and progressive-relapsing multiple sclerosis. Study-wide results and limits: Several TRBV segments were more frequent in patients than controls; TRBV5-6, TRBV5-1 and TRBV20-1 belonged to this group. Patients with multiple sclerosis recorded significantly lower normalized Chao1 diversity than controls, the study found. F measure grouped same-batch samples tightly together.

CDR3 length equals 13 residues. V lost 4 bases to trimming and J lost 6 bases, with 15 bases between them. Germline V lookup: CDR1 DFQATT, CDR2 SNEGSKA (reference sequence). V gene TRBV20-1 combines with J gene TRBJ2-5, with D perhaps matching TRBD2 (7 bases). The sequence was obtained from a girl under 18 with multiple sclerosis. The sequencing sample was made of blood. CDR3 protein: CSATGGGGQTQYF. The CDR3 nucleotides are TGCAGTGCTACGGGTGGGGGGGGGCAGACCCAGTACTTC.